The following is a T cell receptor beta chain sequence with its context. Its antigen is undetermined. Profiling relied on immunoSEQ multiplex PCR, and the TCRdb table lists in-frame clones only, not all of them. The table records approximately 2,900 clones, about 94% of them present only once. CDR3 length: 13 amino acids. V gave up 4 bases and J gave up 11 bases, with 15 bases separating them. Germline V gives CDR1 SGHDN, CDR2 FVKESK. This sample is part of a study of lymphopenia after photon versus proton radiotherapy. Study-level results: Relative stability marked proton patients; photon patients lost diversity and naive cells. Only patients who died were analyzed for survival; proton advantage is unproven. Larger post-nadir TCR diversity loss correlated inversely with survival in deceased patients. Post-nadir diversity loss with photons came from oligoclonal expansion, particularly CD8+ Temra cells.

The sample was peripheral blood, taken from a patient treated with photon-based radiotherapy. This sequence joins TRBV14 and TRBJ2-1; D is possibly TRBD1 or TRBD2 (5 bases each). This clonotype was obtained from a woman between 65 and 79 years old with pancreatic cancer. The CDR3 spells CASSPGTFGKQFF. The CDR3 DNA is TGTGCCAGCAGCCCAGGGACCTTCGGCAAGCAGTTCTTC.